One and the same sample provided the 11 T cell receptor beta chains below, sequenced in a study of CD8+ T cells in alopecia areata. RNA, once extracted, was reverse transcribed into cDNA for use as the sequencing template. TCRdb's copy holds only in-frame clones and misses some; the assay was immunoSEQ multiplex PCR. The sample holds about 180,000 clones, around half seen once. Sample treatment: oral pan-JAK inhibitor, 5-10 mg twice daily. Sequencing used CD8+ T cells sorted from blood, obtained at week 24, from a patient treated with tofacitinib. The receptors derive from a human donor with alopecia areata.

V and J are TRBV29-1 and TRBJ1-2, with D tentatively TRBD1 (6 bases). Germline V CDR1 and CDR2: SQVTM, ANQGSEA. V lost 0 bases and J lost 6, with 11 bases in between. The CDR3 has 13 amino acids. CDR3 amino acids: CSVEERQGNGYTF. The CDR3 coding sequence is TGCAGCGTTGAAGAAAGGCAGGGGAATGGCTACACCTTC.

This clone has more than one count but fewer than ten. This chain joins TRBV11-2 and TRBJ2-7; 8 bases align to TRBD1. This CDR3 has 15 residues. The ends lost 11 bases at V and 5 bases at J; junction bases unmatched: 17. The germline gives CDR1 SGHAT, CDR2 FQNNGV. CDR3 DNA sequence: TGTGCCGTAGATGGACAGGGAAGGTCAATTGACGAGCAGTACTTC. Translating it yields CAVDGQGRSIDEQYF. Complete variable domain (other parts from reference TRBV11-2 and TRBJ2-7): EAGVAQSPRYKIIEKRQSVAFWCNPISGHATLYWYQQILGQGPKLLIQFQNNGVVDDSQLPKDRFSAERLKGVDSTLKIQPAKLEDSAVYLCAVDGQGRSIDEQYFGPGTRLTVT.

The genes are TRBV27 and TRBJ2-3; 7 bases fit TRBD1. J lost 4 bases, V lost 3 bases, and 7 bases had no gene match. Germline lookup yields CDR1 MNHEY and CDR2 SMNVEV (reference sequence). The CDR3 has 15 residues. This chain's CDR3 is CASSFLGGASDTQYF. The CDR3 DNA follows: TGTGCCAGCAGTTTCCTAGGGGGCGCGTCAGATACGCAGTATTTT.

Remarks on this clone: A far larger clone differs by one base, so this is likely a read error. This chain connects TRBV7-3 to TRBJ2-5; 7 positions agree with TRBD2. The length of the CDR3 is 13 residues. Germline loops: CDR1 SGHTA, CDR2 FQGTGA. The J segment lost 5 bases and the V segment lost 4 bases, leaving 4 bases of the junction unmatched. CDR3 nucleotides: TGTGCCAGCAGCTGGGGGGGATGGGAGACCCAGTACTTC. This gives the protein CASSWGGWETQYF.

Regarding this clone: This sample includes further DNA sequences coding for the same CDR3. The DNA of the CDR3 is TGTGCCAGCAGCTTGGGTGGGAACACTGAAGCTTTCTTT. This translates into CASSLGGNTEAFF. The chain employs TRBV5-6 and TRBJ1-1; no clear D. The CDR3 is 13 residues long. Germline V gene lookup returns CDR1 SGHDT and CDR2 YYEEEE. V dropped 0 bases and J dropped 1 base, with 4 bases sitting between them.

This clone appeared a single time. V usage is TRBV10-3 and J usage is TRBJ2-7; 9 nucleotides match TRBD2. The CDR3 spans 14 residues. Trimming removed 3 bases from V and 5 bases from J; junction bases left unmatched: 5. Germline CDR1 and CDR2: ENHRY and SYGVKD. CDR3 region: CAISERSGGHEQYF. The CDR3 DNA is TGTGCCATCAGTGAACGTAGCGGGGGCCACGAGCAGTACTTC.

This clone was observed a handful of times. V and J are TRBV7-3 and TRBJ2-1; D assignment may be TRBD1 or TRBD2 (6 bases each). V was clipped by 5 bases and J by 3 bases, with 14 bases between them. This CDR3 contains 15 residues. Per germline, CDR1 SGHTA and CDR2 FQGTGA. CDR3 loop: CASSPSAGDYNEQFF. CDR3 bases: TGTGCCAGCAGCCCTAGCGCAGGGGACTACAATGAGCAGTTCTTC. The variable domain in full, completed from reference TRBV7-3 and TRBJ2-1, reads GAGVSQTPSNKVTEKGKYVELRCDPISGHTALYWYRQSLGQGPEFLIYFQGTGAADDSGLPNDRFFAVRPEGSVSTLKIQRTERGDSAVYLCASSPSAGDYNEQFFGPGTRLTVL.

Only a few counts were recorded for this clone. This chain connects TRBV29-1 to TRBJ1-2; 7 bases are a match to TRBD1. This CDR3 has 12 residues. V lost 6 bases to trimming and J lost 8 bases; unmatched junction nucleotides: 9. Germline CDR1 and CDR2: SQVTM and ANQGSEA. For the CDR3, the DNA is TGCAGCGTGATACAGGGGTCGGGGGGCTACACCTTC. It yields the protein CSVIQGSGGYTF.

This clone has only a few counts. The chain combines TRBV11-2 with TRBJ1-1; D unresolved. Germline V lookup: CDR1 SGHAT, CDR2 FQNNGV. This CDR3 is built from 15 residues. Deletions cut 5 bases from V and 6 bases from J, with 19 bases between. The DNA of the CDR3 is TGTGCCAGCAGCCCCTGGCAGTCCGGTAGAGCTGAAGCTTTCTTT. This gives the protein CASSPWQSGRAEAFF.

CDR3 bases: TGTGCCAGCAGTTTATTGCTAGCGGGGGGGTTTCATGAGCAGTTCTTC. Encoded protein: CASSLLLAGGFHEQFF. The chain couples TRBV27 to TRBJ2-1; TRBD2 matches 12 bases. This CDR3 has 16 amino acids. Germline-derived CDR1 and CDR2 are MNHEY and SMNVEV (reference sequence). V lost 1 base to trimming and J lost 8 bases; unmatched junction nucleotides: 6.

DNA of the CDR3: TGTGCCAGCAGTGAATTATTAGGGGATGGCTACACCTTC. It encodes CASSELLGDGYTF. The V call is TRBV2, the J call TRBJ1-2, with D perhaps TRBD1 (5 bases). The germline CDR1 and CDR2 sequences are SNHLY and FYNNEI. CDR3 size: 13 residues. V dropped 2 bases and J dropped 6 bases, with 10 bases sitting between them.